The rows below give T cell receptor beta chains drawn from one sample of a study of cytomegalovirus exposure and HLA in healthy donors. Produced via immunoSEQ multiplex PCR; TCRdb's table is partial and in-frame only. Among over 150,000 clones, 70% to 85% were seen once, and the ten largest hold approximately 2.3%. Sequencing was performed on PBMCs. Receptors were obtained from a man aged 30-40 years in good health and CMV-seronegative. CDR3s include the opening cysteine and the closing phenylalanine or tryptophan. The D gene is left open where the match is weak. Size is stated for part of the rows, as once, few or many counts, or as a class when the clone is expanded.

len,j_gene,v_gene,d_gene,abundance,CDR3aa,CDR3nt
13,TRBJ1-2,TRBV7-2,.,few,CASSQMSPGGYTF,TGTGCCAGCAGCCAGATGAGTCCGGGAGGCTACACCTTC
15,TRBJ2-2,TRBV2,TRBD2,.,CASSERRGGLGELFF,TGTGCCAGCAGTGAACGGCGGGGGGGCCTCGGGGAGCTGTTTTTT
18,TRBJ2-7,TRBV5-1,TRBD2,.,CASSLKGFSGGSSYEQYF,TGCGCCAGCAGCTTGAAGGGGTTTAGCGGGGGTTCCTCCTACGAGCAGTACTTC
12,TRBJ2-2,TRBV5-6,.,.,CASSNSAGELFF,TGTGCCAGCAGCAATAGTGCCGGGGAGCTGTTTTTT
12,TRBJ1-1,TRBV7-9,.,.,CASSPGHPEAFF,TGTGCCAGCAGCCCTGGACACCCCGAAGCTTTCTTT
14,TRBJ2-7,TRBV7-2,TRBD2,.,CASSFGRVGYEQYF,TGTGCCAGCAGCTTCGGGAGGGTAGGGTACGAGCAGTACTTC
14,TRBJ2-7,TRBV7-2,TRBD1,.,CASRTGGGSYEQYF,TGTGCCAGCAGAACAGGGGGCGGCTCCTACGAGCAGTACTTC
15,TRBJ2-7,TRBV7-2,TRBD1,.,CASSTGTGGSYEQYF,TGTGCCAGCAGCACCGGGACAGGGGGATCCTACGAGCAGTACTTC
16,TRBJ2-5,TRBV25-1,TRBD2,.,CASSESLGLATETQYF,TGTGCCAGCAGTGAAAGCTTGGGACTAGCGACGGAGACCCAGTACTTC
16,TRBJ2-3,TRBV5-4,TRBD2,.,CASSFPGSGETDTQYF,TGTGCCAGCAGCTTTCCGGGTAGCGGGGAGACAGATACGCAGTATTTT
15,TRBJ1-2,TRBV5-4,TRBD1,few,CASSLDDRDGSGYTF,TGTGCCAGCAGCTTGGATGACAGGGACGGGAGCGGCTACACCTTC
15,TRBJ1-4,TRBV4-2,.,.,CASSQEQDTNEKLFF,TGTGCCAGCAGCCAGGAACAGGATACGAATGAAAAACTGTTTTTT
14,TRBJ1-2,TRBV5-1,.,.,CASSSLTRNYGYTF,TGCGCCAGCAGCTCTCTCACACGTAACTATGGCTACACCTTC
14,TRBJ2-7,TRBV19,TRBD1,.,CASSFANRGNEQYF,TGTGCCAGTAGTTTTGCAAACAGGGGGAACGAGCAGTACTTC
12,TRBJ2-7,TRBV7-9,TRBD1,once,CASSLDRVEQYF,TGTGCCAGCAGCCTGGACAGGGTTGAGCAGTACTTC
15,TRBJ1-5,TRBV13,.,.,CASSLAGRGNQPQHF,TGTGCCAGCAGCTTAGCCGGGAGGGGGAATCAGCCCCAGCATTTT
14,TRBJ2-7,TRBV7-2,.,.,CASSLQGPPYEQYF,TGTGCCAGCAGCTTGCAGGGGCCCCCCTACGAGCAGTACTTC
14,TRBJ1-3,TRBV5-1,.,.,CASSLGRPGNTIYF,TGCGCCAGCAGCTTGGGGAGGCCTGGAAACACCATATATTTT
15,TRBJ2-5,TRBV7-8,TRBD2,.,CASSSPGLGGETQYF,TGTGCCAGCAGCTCTCCGGGACTAGGGGGAGAGACCCAGTACTTC
18,TRBJ1-5,TRBV28,.,.,CASSSPGAPRHSNQPQHF,TGTGCCAGCAGCTCCCCAGGGGCTCCCCGGCATAGCAATCAGCCCCAGCATTTT
14,TRBJ2-5,TRBV18,TRBD1,.,CASSGQGYQETQYF,TGTGCCAGCTCCGGACAGGGATACCAAGAGACCCAGTACTTC
16,TRBJ2-7,TRBV13,.,.,CASSLGRGQGPHGQYF,TGTGCCAGCAGCTTAGGCAGGGGACAAGGACCCCATGGGCAGTACTTC
14,TRBJ1-5,TRBV30,.,.,CAWSVGGTNQPQNF,TGTGCCTGGAGTGTAGGCGGGACGAATCAGCCCCAGAATTTT
15,TRBJ2-7,TRBV28,.,.,CASSSTGTPPYEQYF,TGTGCCAGCAGTTCAACCGGGACTCCACCTTACGAGCAGTACTTC
14,TRBJ2-1,TRBV5-1,.,.,CASSLVSRDNEQFF,TGCGCCAGCAGCTTAGTCTCTCGGGACAATGAGCAGTTCTTC
14,TRBJ1-6,TRBV6-6,TRBD1,.,CASSWDSFNSPLHF,TGTGCCAGCAGTTGGGACAGTTTTAATTCACCCCTCCACTTT
15,TRBJ1-3,TRBV19,.,.,CASSLQGIAGNTIYF,TGTGCCAGTAGCCTACAGGGAATCGCTGGAAACACCATATATTTT
14,TRBJ1-2,TRBV7-9,TRBD1,.,CASSSSDRGIGYTF,TGTGCCAGCAGCTCCTCCGACAGGGGAATCGGCTACACCTTC
14,TRBJ1-2,TRBV4-3,TRBD1,.,CASSQTTGNYGYTF,TGCGCCAGCAGCCAAACGACAGGGAACTATGGCTACACCTTC
19,TRBJ1-5,TRBV6-1,TRBD1,few,CASSDSSRDRSYSNQPQHF,TGTGCCAGCAGTGATAGCAGCCGGGACAGATCGTATAGCAATCAGCCCCAGCATTTT
14,TRBJ2-2,TRBV4-3,.,few,CASSQESVSGELFF,TGCGCCAGCAGCCAAGAATCGGTTAGTGGGGAGCTGTTTTTT
15,TRBJ1-1,TRBV14,.,.,CASSPAMGADTEAFF,TGTGCCAGCAGCCCCGCGATGGGGGCGGACACTGAAGCTTTCTTT
14,TRBJ2-7,TRBV7-9,.,.,CASSFSARQDEQYF,TGTGCCAGCAGCTTCTCCGCGCGACAGGACGAGCAGTACTTC
13,TRBJ1-4,TRBV6-5,TRBD1,.,CASSYRQGGKLFF,TGTGCCAGCAGTTATCGACAGGGCGGAAAACTGTTTTTT
15,TRBJ1-1,TRBV27,TRBD1,.,CASSAADRGHTEAFF,TGTGCCAGCAGTGCAGCCGACAGGGGGCACACTGAAGCTTTCTTT
15,TRBJ2-1,TRBV7-2,TRBD2,.,CASSLRSGGEHEQFF,TGTGCCAGCAGCTTAAGGAGCGGGGGGGAGCATGAGCAGTTCTTC
16,TRBJ2-5,TRBV5-6,TRBD2,few,CASSLSTTSVGETQYF,TGTGCCAGCAGCTTGAGCACGACTAGCGTAGGGGAGACCCAGTACTTC
14,TRBJ1-1,TRBV10-3,.,.,CAISGVAGGAEAFF,TGTGCCATCAGTGGGGTCGCCGGCGGCGCTGAAGCTTTCTTT
17,TRBJ1-4,TRBV5-1,TRBD1,.,CASSQRTGGGTNEKLFF,TGCGCCAGCAGCCAAAGGACAGGGGGCGGAACTAATGAAAAACTGTTTTTT
13,TRBJ1-6,TRBV28,TRBD1,.,CASSGTGISPLHF,TGTGCCAGCAGCGGGACAGGGATTTCACCCCTCCACTTT
14,TRBJ2-2,TRBV28,.,.,CASSWGRNTGELFF,TGTGCCAGCAGTTGGGGCCGGAACACCGGGGAGCTGTTTTTT
13,TRBJ2-7,TRBV5-1,.,once,CASSLESYYEQYF,TGCGCCAGCAGCTTGGAATCTTACTACGAGCAGTACTTC
16,TRBJ1-3,TRBV29-1,.,few,CSVEDPTGYSGNTIYF,TGCAGCGTTGAAGACCCAACAGGGTACTCTGGAAACACCATATATTTT
12,TRBJ2-1,TRBV7-9,.,.,CASSQRVNEQFF,TGTGCCAGCAGCCAGCGAGTAAATGAGCAGTTCTTC
15,TRBJ1-1,TRBV5-4,.,.,CASSLERTTNTEAFF,TGTGCCAGCAGCTTGGAAAGGACAACGAACACTGAAGCTTTCTTT
11,TRBJ2-7,TRBV6-6,.,.,CASSRRGEQYF,TGTGCCAGCAGTCGCCGAGGGGAGCAGTACTTC
15,TRBJ1-6,TRBV6-4,.,.,CASSDSPGANSPLHF,TGTGCCAGCAGTGACTCACCAGGGGCGAATTCACCCCTCCACTTT
16,TRBJ2-7,TRBV7-9,.,.,CASSLREKTGVFAQYF,TGTGCCAGCAGCTTACGGGAGAAAACAGGGGTGTTCGCCCAGTACTTC
13,TRBJ1-1,TRBV5-1,TRBD1,.,CASSETGATEAFF,TGCGCCAGCAGCGAAACAGGGGCCACTGAAGCTTTCTTT
15,TRBJ2-7,TRBV18,TRBD1,.,CASSPRQGRAYEQYF,TGTGCCAGCTCACCCCGACAGGGAAGGGCTTACGAGCAGTACTTC
14,TRBJ1-1,TRBV2,TRBD1,.,CASRPGQGNTEAFF,TGTGCCAGCAGACCGGGACAGGGGAACACTGAAGCTTTCTTT
16,TRBJ2-1,TRBV7-2,.,.,CASSLAGGLSYNEQFF,TGTGCCAGCAGCTTAGCGGGGGGACTCTCCTACAATGAGCAGTTCTTC
13,TRBJ1-1,TRBV19,TRBD1,once,CASSTDRDTEAFF,TGTGCCAGTAGTACCGACAGGGACACTGAAGCTTTCTTT
12,TRBJ1-1,TRBV11-1,TRBD1,.,CASSPGGTEAFF,TGTGCCAGCAGCCCAGGGGGCACTGAAGCTTTCTTT
14,TRBJ1-1,TRBV9,.,.,CASSVAAGWTEAFF,TGTGCCAGCAGCGTAGCGGCAGGGTGGACTGAAGCTTTCTTT
15,TRBJ1-5,TRBV5-6,TRBD1,.,CASSLGQGAGQPQNF,TGTGCCAGCAGCTTGGGTCAGGGGGCTGGACAGCCCCAGAATTTT
16,TRBJ2-1,TRBV19,TRBD2,.,CASTPRGGPGYNEQFF,TGTGCCAGTACCCCGCGGGGGGGCCCGGGCTACAATGAGCAGTTCTTC
13,TRBJ2-7,TRBV6-5,.,.,CASSFKQEYEQYF,TGTGCCAGCAGTTTTAAACAGGAATACGAGCAGTACTTC